This paragraph covers one T cell receptor (beta chain) sequence. The authors amplified TCR beta CDR3 regions from RNA transcripts. First-round RT-PCR used HTBI primers; second-round multiplex PCR followed. In TCRdb, the multiplex PCR reads were re-called with MiXCR into one record per CDR3 protein. The sample contains around 670,000 distinct CDR3 sequences, roughly 40% of which appear only once. This record belongs to a study of Graves' ophthalmopathy and Graves' hyperthyroidism. The overall study: Before any treatment, peripheral blood was taken at the initial diagnosis.

Germline CDR1 is ENHRY and CDR2 is SYGVKD. This CDR3 contains 13 residues. Trimming removed 6 bases from V and 7 bases from J, with 12 bases in between. V gene TRBV10-3 combines with J gene TRBJ2-2; no firm D call. Specimen: peripheral blood. The receptor was derived from an adult man with Graves' ophthalmopathy. CDR3 DNA: TGTGCCATCAGCCGGAGTGTGGGCGGGGAGCTGTTTTTT. It codes for CAISRSVGGELFF.